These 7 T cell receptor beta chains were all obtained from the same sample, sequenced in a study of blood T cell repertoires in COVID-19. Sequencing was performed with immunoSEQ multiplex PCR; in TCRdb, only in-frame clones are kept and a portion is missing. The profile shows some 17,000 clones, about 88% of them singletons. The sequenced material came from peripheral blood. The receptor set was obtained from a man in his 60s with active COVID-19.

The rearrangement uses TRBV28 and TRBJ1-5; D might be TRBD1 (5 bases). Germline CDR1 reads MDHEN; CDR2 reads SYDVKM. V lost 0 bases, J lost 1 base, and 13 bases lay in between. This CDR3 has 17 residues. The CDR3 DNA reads TGTGCCAGCAGTTTATGGCGGGGGGGGATAAGCAATCAGCCCCAGCATTTT. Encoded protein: CASSLWRGGISNQPQHF.

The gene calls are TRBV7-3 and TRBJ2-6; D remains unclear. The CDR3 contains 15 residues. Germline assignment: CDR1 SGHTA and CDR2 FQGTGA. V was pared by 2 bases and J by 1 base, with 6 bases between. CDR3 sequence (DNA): TGTGCCAGCAGCTTAGAGACTTCTGGGGCCAACGTCCTGACTTTC. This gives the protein CASSLETSGANVLTF.

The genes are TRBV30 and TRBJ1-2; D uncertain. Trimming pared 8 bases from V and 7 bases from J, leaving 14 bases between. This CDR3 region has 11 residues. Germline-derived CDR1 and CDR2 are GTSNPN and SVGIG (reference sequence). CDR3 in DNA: TGTGCCCGTCGGCGAGGGATTGGCTACACCTTC. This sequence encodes CARRRGIGYTF.

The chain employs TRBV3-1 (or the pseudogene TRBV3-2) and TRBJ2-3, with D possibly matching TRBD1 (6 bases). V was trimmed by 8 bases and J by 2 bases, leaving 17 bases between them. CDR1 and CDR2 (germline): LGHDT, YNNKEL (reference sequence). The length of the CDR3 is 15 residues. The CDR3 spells CASSTTGSHTDTQYF. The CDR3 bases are TGTGCCAGCTCTACGACAGGCTCTCACACAGATACGCAGTATTTT.

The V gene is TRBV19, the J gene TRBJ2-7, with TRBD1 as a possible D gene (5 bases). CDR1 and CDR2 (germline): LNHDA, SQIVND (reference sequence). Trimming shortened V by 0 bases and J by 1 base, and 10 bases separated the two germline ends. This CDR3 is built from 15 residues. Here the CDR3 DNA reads TGTGCCAGTAGTATAGATTTGGCAGGGTCCTACGAGCAGTACTTC. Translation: CASSIDLAGSYEQYF.

This CDR3 is CASSSSGAIEQYF. CDR3 bases: TGTGCCAGTAGTTCTAGCGGGGCAATCGAGCAGTACTTC. V usage is TRBV19 and J usage is TRBJ2-7; 9 positions match TRBD2. CDR1 LNHDA and CDR2 SQIVND come from the germline V gene (reference sequence). This CDR3 comprises 13 residues. After removal of 5 bases from V and 6 bases from J, the junction contained 5 bases not matched to a gene.

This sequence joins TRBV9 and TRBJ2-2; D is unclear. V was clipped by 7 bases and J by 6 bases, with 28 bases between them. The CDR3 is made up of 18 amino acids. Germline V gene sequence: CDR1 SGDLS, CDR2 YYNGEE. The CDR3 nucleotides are TGTGCCAGCTTAGCCCCCCCGCACCCGAGGCGTCTTTCCGGGGAGCTGTTTTTT. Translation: CASLAPPHPRRLSGELFF. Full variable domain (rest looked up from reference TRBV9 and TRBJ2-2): DSGVTQTPKHLITATGQRVTLRCSPRSGDLSVYWYQQSLDQGLQFLIQYYNGEERAKGNILERFSAQQFPDLHSELNLSSLELGDSALYFCASLAPPHPRRLSGELFFGEGSRLTVL.